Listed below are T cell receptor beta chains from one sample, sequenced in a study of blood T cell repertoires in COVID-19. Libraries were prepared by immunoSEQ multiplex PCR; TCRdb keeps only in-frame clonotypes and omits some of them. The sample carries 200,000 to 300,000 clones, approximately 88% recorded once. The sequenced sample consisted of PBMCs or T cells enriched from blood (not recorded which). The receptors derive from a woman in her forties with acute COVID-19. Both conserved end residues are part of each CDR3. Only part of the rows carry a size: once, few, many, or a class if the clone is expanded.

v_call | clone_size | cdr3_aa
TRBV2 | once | CASSAPGTSGRSSSYNEQFF
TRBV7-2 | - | CASRSIAGGTYEQYF
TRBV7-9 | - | CASSFGLEGQPQHF
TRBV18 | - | CASSPSNGGSEAFF
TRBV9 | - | CASSVSTGDNYGYTF
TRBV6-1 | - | CASSLSSYEQYF
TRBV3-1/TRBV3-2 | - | CASGSSGRVRETQYF
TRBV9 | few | CASSVGRMNTEAFF
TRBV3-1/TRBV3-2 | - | CASSQPASGGQETQYF
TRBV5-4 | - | CASSLGGSDEKLFF
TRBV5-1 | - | CASSLAGRAFF
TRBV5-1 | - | CASSSPDREGTEAFF
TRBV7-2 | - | CASSLGTGAYEQYF
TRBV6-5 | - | CASSMDRGNTIYF
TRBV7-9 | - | CASSFDRGNTEAFF
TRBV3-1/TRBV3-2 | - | CASSSWGENTEAFF
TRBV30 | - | CAWGRVSNQPQHF
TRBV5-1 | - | CASSMLGGGNQPQHF
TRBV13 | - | CASSDGGRNTGELFF
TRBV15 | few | CATSSPKGQDRDEQYF
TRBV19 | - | CASRAGPNTGELFF
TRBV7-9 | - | CASSLDSSYTF
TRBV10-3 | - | CAISERERNEQFF
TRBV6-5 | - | CASTQTGGGSEAFF
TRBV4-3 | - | CASSPAGASNTGELFF
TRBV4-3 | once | CASSQEVLQGGGYTF
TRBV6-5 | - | CASSYSPGGGYGYTF
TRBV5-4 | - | CASSLAPTGTQPQHF
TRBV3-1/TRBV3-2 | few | CASSQGRAQEKLFF
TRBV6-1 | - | CASSDPARAGNTIYF
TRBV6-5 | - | CAGRVVDTQYF
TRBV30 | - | CAWSNTGSGYTF